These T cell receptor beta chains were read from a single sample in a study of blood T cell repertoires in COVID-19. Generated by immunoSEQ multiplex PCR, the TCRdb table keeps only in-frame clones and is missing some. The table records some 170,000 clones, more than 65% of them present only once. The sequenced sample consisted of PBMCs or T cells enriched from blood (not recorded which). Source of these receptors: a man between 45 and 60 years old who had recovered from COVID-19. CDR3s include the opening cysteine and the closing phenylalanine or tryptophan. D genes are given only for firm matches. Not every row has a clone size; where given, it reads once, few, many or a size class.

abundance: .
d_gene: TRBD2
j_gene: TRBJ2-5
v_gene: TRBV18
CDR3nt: TGTGCCAGCTCATCCACACACATAGCGGGGGGGCAACAAGAGACCCAGTACTTC
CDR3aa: CASSSTHIAGGQQETQYF

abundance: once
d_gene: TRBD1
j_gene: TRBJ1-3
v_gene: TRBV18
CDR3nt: TGTGCCAGCTCACCAAAACCGGGACAGGGGACTGGAAACACCATATATTTT
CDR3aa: CASSPKPGQGTGNTIYF

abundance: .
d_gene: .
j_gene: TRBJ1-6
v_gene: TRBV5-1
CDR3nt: TGCGCCAGCAGCTTGGACGGTTCTTATAATTCACCCCTCCACTTT
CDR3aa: CASSLDGSYNSPLHF

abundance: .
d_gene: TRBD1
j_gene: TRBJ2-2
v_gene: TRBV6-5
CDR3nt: TGTGCCAGCTTGGGACAGGCGAACACCGGGGAGCTGTTTTTT
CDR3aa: CASLGQANTGELFF

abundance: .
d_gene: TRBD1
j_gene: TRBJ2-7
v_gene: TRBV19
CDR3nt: TGTGCCAGTAGCTCCCGGGACAGGGACCCCCAGTACGAGCAGTACTTC
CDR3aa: CASSSRDRDPQYEQYF

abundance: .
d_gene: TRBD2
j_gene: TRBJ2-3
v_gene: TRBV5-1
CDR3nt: TGCGCCAGCAGCTTGGCTCTGACTAGCGGGGTGACAGATACGCAGTATTTT
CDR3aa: CASSLALTSGVTDTQYF

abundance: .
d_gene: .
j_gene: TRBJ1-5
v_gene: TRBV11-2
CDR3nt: TGTGCCAGCAGTTATTCGGGGGGGGTAGGGCAGCCCCAGCATTTT
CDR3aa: CASSYSGGVGQPQHF

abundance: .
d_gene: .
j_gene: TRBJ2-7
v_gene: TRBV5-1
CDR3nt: TGCGCCAGCAGCTCGACGTCAGGCAGCCGCTACGAGCAGTACTTC
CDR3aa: CASSSTSGSRYEQYF

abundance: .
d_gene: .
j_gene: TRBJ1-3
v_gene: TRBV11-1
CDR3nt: TGTGCCAGCAGCTTACGACAGCTTGGAAACACCATATATTTT
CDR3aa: CASSLRQLGNTIYF

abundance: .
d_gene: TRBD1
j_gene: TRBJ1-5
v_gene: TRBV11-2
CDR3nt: TGTGCCAGCAGCCCCGGGACAGCCTATAGCAATCAGCCCCAGCATTTT
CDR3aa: CASSPGTAYSNQPQHF

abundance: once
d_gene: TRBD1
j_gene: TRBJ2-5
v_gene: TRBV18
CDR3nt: TGTGCCAGCTCACGGGACAGACAAGAGACCCAGTACTTC
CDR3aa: CASSRDRQETQYF

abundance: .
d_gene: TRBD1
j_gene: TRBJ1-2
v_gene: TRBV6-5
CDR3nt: TGTGCCAGCAGGTTACAGGGGAGACATGGCTACACCTTC
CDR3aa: CASRLQGRHGYTF

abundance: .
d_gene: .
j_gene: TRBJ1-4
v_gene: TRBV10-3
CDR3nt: TGTGCCATCAGTGATCGATTAGGGGCAACTAATGAAAAACTGTTTTTT
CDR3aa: CAISDRLGATNEKLFF

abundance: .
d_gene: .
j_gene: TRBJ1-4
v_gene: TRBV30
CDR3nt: TGTGCCTGCCCTTCAAGGGACGGGGGGGGAACTAATGAAAAACTGTTTTTT
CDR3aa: CACPSRDGGGTNEKLFF

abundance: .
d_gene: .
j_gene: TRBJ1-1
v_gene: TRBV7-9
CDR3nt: TGTGCCAGCAGCGCAAAGACAGGGAACACTGAAGCTTTCTTT
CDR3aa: CASSAKTGNTEAFF

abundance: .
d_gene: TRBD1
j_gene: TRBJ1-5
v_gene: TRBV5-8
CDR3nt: TGTGCCAGCAGCACCAGGGGGGCACTTCAGCCCCAGCATTTT
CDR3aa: CASSTRGALQPQHF

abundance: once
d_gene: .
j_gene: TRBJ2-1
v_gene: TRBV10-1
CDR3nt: TGCGCCAGCAGTGAGTCCGTGGGGGCCGGGGATGAGCAGTTCTTC
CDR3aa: CASSESVGAGDEQFF

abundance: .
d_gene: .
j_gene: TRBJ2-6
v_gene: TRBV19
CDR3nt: TGTGCCAGTAGTAACCGAGGCACAACCGGGGCCAACGTCCTGACTTTC
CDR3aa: CASSNRGTTGANVLTF

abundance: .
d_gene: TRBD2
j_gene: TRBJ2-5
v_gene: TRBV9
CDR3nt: TGTGCCAGCAGCGTAGCGGCTAGCGGGGGGTCCCAAGAGACCCAGTACTTC
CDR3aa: CASSVAASGGSQETQYF

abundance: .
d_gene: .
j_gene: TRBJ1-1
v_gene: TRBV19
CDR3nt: TGTGCCAGTAGTATCCCTTCCGGGTCGGGGAGTACTGAAGCTTTCTTT
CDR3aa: CASSIPSGSGSTEAFF

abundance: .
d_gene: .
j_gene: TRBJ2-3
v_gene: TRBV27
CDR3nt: TGTGCCACCCGTAGGGGACTCGACTACCGCACAGATACGCAGTATTTT
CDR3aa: CATRRGLDYRTDTQYF

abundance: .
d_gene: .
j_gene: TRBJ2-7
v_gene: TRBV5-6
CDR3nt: TGTGCCAGCAGCTTATCAGGGGGGTCGGGCGAGCAGTACTTC
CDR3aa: CASSLSGGSGEQYF

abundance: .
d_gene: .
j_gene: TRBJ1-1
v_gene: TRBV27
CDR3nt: TGTGCCAGCAGTTTATCCGGTGTCACTGAAGCTTTCTTT
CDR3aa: CASSLSGVTEAFF

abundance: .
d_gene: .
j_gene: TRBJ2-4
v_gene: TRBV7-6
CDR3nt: TGTGCCAGCAGTCCAGATACAGGGACAAACATTCAGTACTTC
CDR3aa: CASSPDTGTNIQYF

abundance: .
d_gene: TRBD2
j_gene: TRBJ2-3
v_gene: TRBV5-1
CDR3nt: TGCGCCAGCAGCTTGGAGGCTAGCGGGGGATCAGATACGCAGTATTTT
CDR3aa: CASSLEASGGSDTQYF

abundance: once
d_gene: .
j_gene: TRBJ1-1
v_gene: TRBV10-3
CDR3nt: TGTGCCACCTTGAAGTCGGGATTAAACACTGAAGCTTTCTTT
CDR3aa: CATLKSGLNTEAFF

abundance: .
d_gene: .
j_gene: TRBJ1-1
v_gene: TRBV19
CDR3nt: TGTGCCAGTCGAGGCACAGGGCCCACTGAAGCTTTCTTT
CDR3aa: CASRGTGPTEAFF

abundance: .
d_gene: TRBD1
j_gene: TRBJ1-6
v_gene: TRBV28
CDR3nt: TGTGCCAGCAGTTCACCAATTCTTGGACAGGGGGATTCACCCCTCCACTTT
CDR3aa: CASSSPILGQGDSPLHF

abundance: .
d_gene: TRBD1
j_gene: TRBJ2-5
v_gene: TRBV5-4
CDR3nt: TGTGCCAGCAGACGTGGGACAGAAGAGACCCAGTACTTC
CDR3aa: CASRRGTEETQYF

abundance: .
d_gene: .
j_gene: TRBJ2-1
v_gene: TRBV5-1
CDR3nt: TGCGCCAGCAGCAGGACTGCTGAATCCTACAATGAGCAGTTCTTC
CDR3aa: CASSRTAESYNEQFF

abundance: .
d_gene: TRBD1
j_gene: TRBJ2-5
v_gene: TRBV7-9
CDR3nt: TGTGCCAGCAGCTTAGGGGACAGGGGGAAGCAAGAGACCCAGTACTTC
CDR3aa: CASSLGDRGKQETQYF

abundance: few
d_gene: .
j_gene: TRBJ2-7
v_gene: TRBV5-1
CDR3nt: TGCGCCAGCAGCACCCCGGGTCACTCCTACGAGCAGTACTTC
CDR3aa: CASSTPGHSYEQYF

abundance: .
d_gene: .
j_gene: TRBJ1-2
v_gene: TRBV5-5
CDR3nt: TGTGCCAGCAGCTTGGCCGGGGACTCCAACTATGGCTACACCTTC
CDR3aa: CASSLAGDSNYGYTF

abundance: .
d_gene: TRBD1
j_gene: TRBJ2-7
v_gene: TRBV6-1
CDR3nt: TGTGCCAGCAGTGAAGCGCTTCACCAGGGGGCCTACGAGCAGTACTTC
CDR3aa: CASSEALHQGAYEQYF

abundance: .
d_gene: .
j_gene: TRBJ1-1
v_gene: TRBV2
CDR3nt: TGTGCCAGCAGGCGGGAGGGATCGGCCACTGAAGCTTTCTTT
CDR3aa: CASRREGSATEAFF

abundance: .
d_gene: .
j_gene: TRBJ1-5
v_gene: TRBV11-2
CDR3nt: TGTGCCAGCAGCCAAGGGGGGGAAGGGCAGCCCCAGCATTTT
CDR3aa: CASSQGGEGQPQHF

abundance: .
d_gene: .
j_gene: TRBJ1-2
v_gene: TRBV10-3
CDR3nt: TGTGCCATCAGTGCGACAGCGGGGGGCTATGGCTACACCTTC
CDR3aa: CAISATAGGYGYTF

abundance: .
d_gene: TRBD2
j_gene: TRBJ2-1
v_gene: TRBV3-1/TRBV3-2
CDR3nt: TGTGCCAGCAGCCCAAGACTAGCGGGGGGGAACAATGAGCAGTTCTTC
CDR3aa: CASSPRLAGGNNEQFF

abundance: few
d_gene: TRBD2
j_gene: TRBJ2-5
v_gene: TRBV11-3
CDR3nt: TGTGCCAGCAGCTCCCGAGCGGGGGACCAAGAGACCCAGTACTTC
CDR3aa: CASSSRAGDQETQYF

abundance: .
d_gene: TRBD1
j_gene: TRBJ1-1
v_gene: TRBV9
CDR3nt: TGTGCCAGCAGCGTGTTACAGGGGAGGACGAACACTGAAGCTTTCTTT
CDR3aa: CASSVLQGRTNTEAFF

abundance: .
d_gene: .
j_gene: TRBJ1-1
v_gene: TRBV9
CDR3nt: TGTGCCAGCAGCGTAGCATCAGGGAACACTGAAGCTTTCTTT
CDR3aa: CASSVASGNTEAFF

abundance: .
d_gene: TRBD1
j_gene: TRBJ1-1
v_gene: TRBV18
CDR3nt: TGTGCCAGCTCACCGACCGGGACAGGCACTGAAGCTTTCTTT
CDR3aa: CASSPTGTGTEAFF

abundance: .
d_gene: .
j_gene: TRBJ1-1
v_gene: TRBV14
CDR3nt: TGTGCCAGCCTTGGGGAGGGCCTGAACACTGAAGCTTTCTTT
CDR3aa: CASLGEGLNTEAFF

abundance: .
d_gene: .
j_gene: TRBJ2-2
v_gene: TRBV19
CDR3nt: TGTGCCAGTCGGCAGGGTCCCGGGGAGCTGTTTTTT
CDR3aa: CASRQGPGELFF

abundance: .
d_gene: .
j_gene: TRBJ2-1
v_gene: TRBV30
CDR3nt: TGTGCCTGGAGTTTCGGCAGGGATAACCTAAATGAGCAGTTCTTC
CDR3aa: CAWSFGRDNLNEQFF

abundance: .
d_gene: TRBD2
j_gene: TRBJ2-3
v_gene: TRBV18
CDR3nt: TGTGCCAGCTCACCGGGACTAGCGGGGGGGCCAGATACGCAGTATTTT
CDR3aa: CASSPGLAGGPDTQYF